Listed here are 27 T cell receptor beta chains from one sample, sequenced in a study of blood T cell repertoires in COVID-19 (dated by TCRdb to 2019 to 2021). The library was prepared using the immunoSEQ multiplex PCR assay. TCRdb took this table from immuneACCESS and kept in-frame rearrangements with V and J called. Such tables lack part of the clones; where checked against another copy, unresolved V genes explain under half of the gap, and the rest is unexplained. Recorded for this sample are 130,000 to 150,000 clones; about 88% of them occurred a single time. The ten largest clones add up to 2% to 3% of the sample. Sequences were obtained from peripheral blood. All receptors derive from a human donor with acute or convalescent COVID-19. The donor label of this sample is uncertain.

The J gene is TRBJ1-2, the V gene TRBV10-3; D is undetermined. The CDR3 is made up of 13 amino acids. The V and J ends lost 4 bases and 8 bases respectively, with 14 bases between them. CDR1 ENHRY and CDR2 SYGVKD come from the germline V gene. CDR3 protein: CAISVEGTAGYTF. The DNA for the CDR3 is TGTGCCATCAGTGTAGAGGGCACGGCAGGCTACACCTTC.

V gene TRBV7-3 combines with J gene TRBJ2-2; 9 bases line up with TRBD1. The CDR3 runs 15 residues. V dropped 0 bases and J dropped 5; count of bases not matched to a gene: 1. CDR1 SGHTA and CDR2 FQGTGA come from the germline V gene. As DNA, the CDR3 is TGTGCCAGCAGCTTAACGGGGACAGGGACCGGGGAGCTGTTTTTT. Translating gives CASSLTGTGTGELFF.

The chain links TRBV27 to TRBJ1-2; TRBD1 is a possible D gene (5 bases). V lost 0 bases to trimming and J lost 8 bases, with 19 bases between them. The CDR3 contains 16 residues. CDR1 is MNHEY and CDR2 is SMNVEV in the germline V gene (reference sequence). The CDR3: CASSLSISVGLYGYTF. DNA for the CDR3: TGTGCCAGCAGTTTATCGATAAGTGTGGGACTTTACGGCTACACCTTC.

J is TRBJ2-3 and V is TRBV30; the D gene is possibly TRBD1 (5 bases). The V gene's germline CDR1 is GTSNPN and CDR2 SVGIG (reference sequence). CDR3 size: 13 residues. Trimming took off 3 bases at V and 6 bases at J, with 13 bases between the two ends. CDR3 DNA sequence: TGTGCCTGGAGGGTGCAAGGGGTGGATACGCAGTATTTT. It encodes CAWRVQGVDTQYF.

The CDR3 spells CASRRTGGVSYEQYV. The CDR3 coding sequence is TGTGCCAGCAGACGCACAGGGGGGGTGTCCTACGAGCAGTACGTC. The chain is built from TRBV2 and TRBJ2-7; D may be TRBD1 (8 bases). The CDR3 totals 15 residues. V lost 6 bases and J lost 1, with 16 bases in between. Germline V lookup: CDR1 SNHLY, CDR2 FYNNEI.

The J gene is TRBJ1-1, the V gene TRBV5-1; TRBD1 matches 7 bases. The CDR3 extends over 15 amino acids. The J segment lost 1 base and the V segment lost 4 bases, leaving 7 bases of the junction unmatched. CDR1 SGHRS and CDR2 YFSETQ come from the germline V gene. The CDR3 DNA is TGCGCCAGCAGCCCCGACGACAGGGCGAACACTGAAGCTTTCTTT. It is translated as CASSPDDRANTEAFF.

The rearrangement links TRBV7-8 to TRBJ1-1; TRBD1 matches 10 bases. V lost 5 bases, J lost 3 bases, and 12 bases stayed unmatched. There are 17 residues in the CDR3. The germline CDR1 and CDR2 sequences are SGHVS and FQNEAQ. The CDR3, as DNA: TGTGCCAGCAGCGAACGACAGGGGGCGTCATGGGACACTGAAGCTTTCTTT. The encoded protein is CASSERQGASWDTEAFF.

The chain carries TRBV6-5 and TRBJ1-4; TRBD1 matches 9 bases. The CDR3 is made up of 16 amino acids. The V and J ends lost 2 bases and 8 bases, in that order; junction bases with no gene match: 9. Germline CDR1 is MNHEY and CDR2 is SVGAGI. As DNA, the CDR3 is TGTGCCAGCAGTTACACAGCCGGGACAGGGAAGGAAAAACTGTTTTTT. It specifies CASSYTAGTGKEKLFF.

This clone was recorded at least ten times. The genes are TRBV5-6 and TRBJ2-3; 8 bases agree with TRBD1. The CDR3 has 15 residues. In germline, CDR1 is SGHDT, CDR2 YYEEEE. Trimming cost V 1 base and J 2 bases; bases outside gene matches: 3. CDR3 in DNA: TGTGCCAGCAGCTTGTACCAGGGGGCCACAGATACGCAGTATTTT. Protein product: CASSLYQGATDTQYF. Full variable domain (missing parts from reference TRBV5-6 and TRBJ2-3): DAGVTQSPTHLIKTRGQQVTLRCSPKSGHDTVSWYQQALGQGPQFIFQYYEEEERQRGNFPDRFSGHQFPNYSSELNVNALLLGDSALYLCASSLYQGATDTQYFGPGTRLTVL.

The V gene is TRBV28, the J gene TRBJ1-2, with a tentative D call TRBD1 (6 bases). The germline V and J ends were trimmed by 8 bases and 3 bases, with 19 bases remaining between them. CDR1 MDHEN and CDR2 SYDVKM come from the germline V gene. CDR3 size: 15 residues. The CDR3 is CASSDSTRGYYGYTF. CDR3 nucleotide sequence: TGTGCCAGCTCAGACAGTACGAGGGGGTACTATGGCTACACCTTC.

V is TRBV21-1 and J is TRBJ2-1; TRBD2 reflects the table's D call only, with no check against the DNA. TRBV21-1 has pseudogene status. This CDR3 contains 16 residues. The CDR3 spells CASSITGLAGYNEQFF. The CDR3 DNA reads TGTGCCAGCAGCATAACCGGACTAGCGGGCTACAATGAGCAGTTCTTC.

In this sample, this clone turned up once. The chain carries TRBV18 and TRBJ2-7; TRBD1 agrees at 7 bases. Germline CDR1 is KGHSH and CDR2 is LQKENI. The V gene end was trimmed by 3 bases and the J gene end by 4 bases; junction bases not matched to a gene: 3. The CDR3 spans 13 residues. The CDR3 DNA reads TGTGCCAGCTCACCGACAGGGATTTACGAGCAGTACTTC. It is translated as CASSPTGIYEQYF.

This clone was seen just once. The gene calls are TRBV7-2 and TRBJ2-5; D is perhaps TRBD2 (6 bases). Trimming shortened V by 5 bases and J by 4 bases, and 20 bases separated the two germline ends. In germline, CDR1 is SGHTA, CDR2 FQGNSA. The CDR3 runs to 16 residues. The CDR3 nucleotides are TGTGCCAGCAGCCTCCGGGGGAGTAGCGGTCCAGAGACCCAGTACTTC. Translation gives CASSLRGSSGPETQYF.

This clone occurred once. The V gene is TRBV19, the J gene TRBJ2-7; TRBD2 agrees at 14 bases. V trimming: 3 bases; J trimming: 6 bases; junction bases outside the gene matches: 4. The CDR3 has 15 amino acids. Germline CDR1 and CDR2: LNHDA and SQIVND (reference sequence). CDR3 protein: CASSIGTSGSLEQYF. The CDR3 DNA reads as TGTGCCAGTAGTATCGGGACTAGCGGGAGTCTCGAGCAGTACTTC.

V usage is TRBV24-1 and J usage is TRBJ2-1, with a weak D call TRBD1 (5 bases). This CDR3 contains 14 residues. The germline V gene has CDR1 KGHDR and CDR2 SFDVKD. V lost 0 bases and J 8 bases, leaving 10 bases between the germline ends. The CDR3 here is CATSDLFLGDEQFF. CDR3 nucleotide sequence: TGTGCCACCAGTGATTTGTTCCTAGGGGATGAGCAGTTCTTC.

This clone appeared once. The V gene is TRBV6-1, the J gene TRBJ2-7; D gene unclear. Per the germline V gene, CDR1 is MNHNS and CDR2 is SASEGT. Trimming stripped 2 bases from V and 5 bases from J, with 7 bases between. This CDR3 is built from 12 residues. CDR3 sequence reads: CASSESVNEQYF. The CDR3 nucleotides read TGTGCCAGCAGTGAATCGGTGAACGAGCAGTACTTC.

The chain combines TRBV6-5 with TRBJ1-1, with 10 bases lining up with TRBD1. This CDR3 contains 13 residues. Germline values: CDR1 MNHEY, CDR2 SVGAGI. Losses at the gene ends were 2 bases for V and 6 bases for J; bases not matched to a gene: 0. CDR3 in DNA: TGTGCCAGCAGTTACGGGACAGGGGCTGAAGCTTTCTTT. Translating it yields CASSYGTGAEAFF.

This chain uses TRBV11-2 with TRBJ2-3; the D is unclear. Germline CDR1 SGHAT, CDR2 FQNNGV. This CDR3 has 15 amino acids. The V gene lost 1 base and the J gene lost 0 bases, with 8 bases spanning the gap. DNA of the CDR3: TGTGCCAGCAGCTTAGGAGATCAAAGCACAGATACGCAGTATTTT. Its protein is CASSLGDQSTDTQYF. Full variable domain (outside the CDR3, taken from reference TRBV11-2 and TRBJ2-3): EAGVAQSPRYKIIEKRQSVAFWCNPISGHATLYWYQQILGQGPKLLIQFQNNGVVDDSQLPKDRFSAERLKGVDSTLKIQPAKLEDSAVYLCASSLGDQSTDTQYFGPGTRLTVL.

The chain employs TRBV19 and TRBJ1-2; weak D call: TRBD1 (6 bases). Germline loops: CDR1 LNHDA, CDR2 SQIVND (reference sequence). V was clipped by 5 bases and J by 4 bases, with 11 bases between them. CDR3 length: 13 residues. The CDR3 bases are TGTGCCAGTAGTGCCAAACAGGGCTATGGCTACACCTTC. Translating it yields CASSAKQGYGYTF.

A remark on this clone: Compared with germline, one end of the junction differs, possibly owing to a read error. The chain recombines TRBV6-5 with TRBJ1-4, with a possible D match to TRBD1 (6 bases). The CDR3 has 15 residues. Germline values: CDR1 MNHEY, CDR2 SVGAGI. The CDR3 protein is CASSLNPGANEKLFF. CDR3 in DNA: TGTGCCAGCAGCCTTAACCCAGGGGCTAACGAAAAACTGTTTTTT.

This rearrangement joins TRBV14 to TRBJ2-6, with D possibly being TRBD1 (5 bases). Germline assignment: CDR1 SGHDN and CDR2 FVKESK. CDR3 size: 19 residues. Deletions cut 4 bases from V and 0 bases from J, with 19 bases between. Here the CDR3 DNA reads TGTGCCAGCAGCCCCTTACGACAGTCCTCCGGCTCTGGGGCCAACGTCCTGACTTTC. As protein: CASSPLRQSSGSGANVLTF.

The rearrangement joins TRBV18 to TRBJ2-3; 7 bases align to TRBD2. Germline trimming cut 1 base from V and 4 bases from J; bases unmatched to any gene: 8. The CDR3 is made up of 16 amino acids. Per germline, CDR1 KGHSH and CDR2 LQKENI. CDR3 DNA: TGTGCCAGCTCACCACGGGAAAGGGGAGGGGCAGATACGCAGTATTTT. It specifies CASSPRERGGADTQYF.

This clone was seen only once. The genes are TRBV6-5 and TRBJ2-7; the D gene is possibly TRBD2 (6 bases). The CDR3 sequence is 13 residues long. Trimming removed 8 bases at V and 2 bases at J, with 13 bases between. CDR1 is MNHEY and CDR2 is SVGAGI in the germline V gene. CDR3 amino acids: CASGAGPAYEQYV. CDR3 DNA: TGTGCCAGCGGGGCGGGACCGGCCTACGAGCAGTACGTC.

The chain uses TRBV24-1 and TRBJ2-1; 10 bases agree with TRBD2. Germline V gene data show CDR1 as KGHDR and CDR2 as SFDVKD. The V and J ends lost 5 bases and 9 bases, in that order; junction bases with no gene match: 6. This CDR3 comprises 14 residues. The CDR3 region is CATSGSSGRAEQFF. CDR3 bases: TGTGCCACCAGTGGATCGAGCGGGAGGGCTGAGCAGTTCTTC.

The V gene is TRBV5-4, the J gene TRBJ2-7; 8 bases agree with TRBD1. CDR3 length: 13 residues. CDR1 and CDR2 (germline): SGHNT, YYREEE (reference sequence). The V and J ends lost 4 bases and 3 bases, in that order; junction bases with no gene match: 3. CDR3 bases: TGTGCCAGCAGCGGCGGACAGGGCTACGAGCAGTACGTC. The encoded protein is CASSGGQGYEQYV.

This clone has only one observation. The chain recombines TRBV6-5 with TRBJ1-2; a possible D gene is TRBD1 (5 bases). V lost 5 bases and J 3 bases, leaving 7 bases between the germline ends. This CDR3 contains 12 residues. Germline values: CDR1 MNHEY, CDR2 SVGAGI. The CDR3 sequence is CASSQTDYGYTF. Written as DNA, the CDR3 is TGTGCCAGCAGTCAGACAGACTATGGCTACACCTTC.

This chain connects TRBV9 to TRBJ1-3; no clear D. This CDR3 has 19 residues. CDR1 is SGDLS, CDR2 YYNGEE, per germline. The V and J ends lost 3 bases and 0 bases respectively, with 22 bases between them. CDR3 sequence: CASSAGPSGKSYSGNTIYF. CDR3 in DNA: TGTGCCAGCAGCGCCGGACCTTCGGGGAAGTCCTACTCTGGAAACACCATATATTTT. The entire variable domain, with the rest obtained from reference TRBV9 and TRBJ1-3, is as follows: DSGVTQTPKHLITATGQRVTLRCSPRSGDLSVYWYQQSLDQGLQFLIQYYNGEERAKGNILERFSAQQFPDLHSELNLSSLELGDSALYFCASSAGPSGKSYSGNTIYFGEGSWLTVV.